This TCR beta chain was sequenced in a study of regulatory T cells in long-lasting Graves disease (dated by TCRdb to about 2021). Some background on the complete study: Persistent Graves' disease was defined as antithyroid drug treatment for over 5 years with persistently positive TSH receptor autoantibodies. In the clinical cohort, patients with persistent Graves' disease had used antithyroid drugs for an average of roughly 10 years. A total of about 33 samples underwent TCR sequencing, from around 13 patients with persistent Graves' disease and roughly 20 patients with newly diagnosed Graves' disease. The study was conducted in China and was registered as a clinical trial. Persistent Graves' disease patients were compared with newly diagnosed Graves' disease patients by peripheral blood TCR sequencing and RNA sequencing.

The study at large found these results: The study examined only peripheral blood because the primary lesion, thyroid tissue, could not be accessed. A larger number of public clonotypes was shared among persistent patients (around 2,500) than among newly diagnosed patients (around 880). Sequencing and analysis were limited to the TCR beta chain. The authors acknowledged the small sample size as a limitation that may reduce accuracy. Compared with newly diagnosed patients, persistent Graves' disease patients had lower TCR Shannon entropy and fewer highly expanded clones, which suggests clonal expansion.

This clonotype was observed a few times. Its antigen target is currently unknown. Nothing much larger sits one base from this clone, and base qualities are not available. Receptors were amplified or captured by multiplex PCR. The instrument was an Illumina HiSeq 4000. CDR3 regions were amplified by Arm-PCR with iRepertoire HTBI primers to construct TCR beta libraries. Before sequencing, the PCR products underwent gel purification. The authors' pipeline ran thus. Gene usage analysis of CDR3 amino acid clonotypes relied on the approximately 68 TRBV and 13 to 15 TRBJ segments identified across samples. COPE and FqMerger were used to merge filtered high-quality paired reads into contigs. BLAST was used to align contigs to IMGT TRBV, TRBD and TRBJ reference genes, and CDR3 was defined according to IMGT. Highly expanded clones were defined as clonotypes with a frequency above 0.1%. Repertoire diversity was measured by Shannon entropy, and V-J evenness by the Gini coefficient. A clonotype was considered public if more than one individual shared it. TCRdb reworked the public reads: Q25 trimming with fastp, MiXCR clone assembly, productive beta chains retained. Merged by CDR3 protein, the rows form single entries marked with the most common genes and DNA. TCRdb's processing, not the study's, gives the V and J calls here. Present in this sample are roughly 500,000 distinct CDR3 sequences, 22% of which were seen just once. The ten top clones hold about an eighth of the sample.

Interpreted using the paper, the time point label stands for: persistent/refractory GD, antithyroid drugs over 5 years with positive TRAb. For both TCR sequencing and RNA sequencing, RNA was extracted from PBMCs in TRIzol. The diagnosis of Graves' disease was made according to American Thyroid Association guidelines. Patients were recruited from an endocrinology department in Xi'an, China. From each patient, roughly 9 milliliters of peripheral blood was collected into an EDTA anticoagulant tube. Ficoll Paque Plus density gradient separation was used to isolate PBMCs, and no further T cell sorting was done. An Agilent 2100 Bioanalyzer and agarose gel were used to check RNA quality, while a NanoDrop 2000 measured RNA concentration. The input for sequencing was peripheral blood mononuclear cells (PBMCs), taken when the disease was refractory, from a patient treated with antithyroid drugs. This receptor was taken from a female donor with Graves disease.

The DNA sequence is TGCAGCGTCGCCCCAACAGACACTAGCGGGAGGGCCCCTGAGCAGTTCTTC. It specifies CSVAPTDTSGRAPEQFF. The chain is encoded by TRBV29-1 joined to TRBJ2-1, with 13 bases matching TRBD2. In the germline V gene, CDR1 corresponds to SQVTM and CDR2 to ANQGSEA. From V the trimming removes 6 bases and from J it removes 9 bases, while the gene matches leave 17 bases of the junction unaccounted for. The CDR3 spans 17 residues, from the cysteine through the phenylalanine. Only the CDR3 portion is preserved as DNA: 51 bases, with reading frame beginning at the first base.